These T cell receptor beta chains were read from a single sample in a study of cytomegalovirus exposure and HLA in healthy donors. The repertoire was sequenced with immunoSEQ multiplex PCR; TCRdb's copy has only in-frame clones and lacks some. The sample includes 80,000 to 95,000 clones, approximately 80% of them seen just once. Specimen: PBMCs. The receptor source for this set is a woman aged 25 to 45 in good health and CMV-seronegative. CDR3s include the opening cysteine and the closing phenylalanine or tryptophan. D genes are given only for firm matches.

>-|TRBV28
CASSLGQSGTGELFF
>-|TRBV5-1
CASSPSPREPQHF
>-|TRBV4-3
CASSQDGRAQETQYF
>-|TRBV10-3
CAIRIPTAPANTEAFF
>TRBD1|TRBV28
CASSRDSYNEQFF
>-|TRBV5-1
CASSLTASYGYTF
>TRBD1|TRBV19
CASRKGAPNTGELFF
>TRBD2|TRBV27
CASSLLRTRPDTQYF
>-|TRBV5-1
CASSSIQGGEQFF
>-|TRBV6-5
CASTSGTESYNEQFF
>TRBD2|TRBV7-9
CASSLAGGPYNEQFF
>TRBD2|TRBV5-1
CASSGGAGGNQETQYF
>TRBD1|TRBV11-2
CASSLGFLGQGLSEQYF
>-|TRBV29-1
CSVAPLLDNIAGYTF
>TRBD2|TRBV5-1
CASSLPGSGRDTGELFF
>-|TRBV7-8
CASSLPIRLSPYNEQFF
>-|TRBV10-3
CAISGDRPSYEQYF
>TRBD2|TRBV6-4
CASSNTAGSYEQYF
>-|TRBV5-6
CASRDSYNEQFF
>TRBD2|TRBV5-1
CASSSLAGAGETQYF
>TRBD2|TRBV19
CASSSSGLAGDIQYF
>-|TRBV30
CAWSVRGGRNTEAFF
>-|TRBV7-3
CASSLYAGVGEAFF
>TRBD2|TRBV28
CASSYPVAGGYEQYF
>-|TRBV9
CASSPSLGSQETQYF
>-|TRBV11-3
CASSESTASYEQYF
>TRBD1|TRBV30
CAWGQGSNQPQHF
>TRBD1|TRBV7-3
CASSPGTGPYEQYF
>TRBD1|TRBV19
CASSIGQGSRQYF
>TRBD2|TRBV30
CASGRRGYNEQFF
>TRBD1|TRBV11-2
CASSSGQGANSNQPQHF
>-|TRBV7-2
CASSFRREETQYF
>-|TRBV5-1
CASSLGGVETQYF
>-|TRBV5-1
CASSLEVRSNTGELFF
>TRBD1|TRBV15
CATSRDQQGSGEQYF
>TRBD2|TRBV23-1
CASSQSGTSGRDTQYF
>TRBD1|TRBV5-1
CASSLGQGRAEAFF
>-|TRBV5-4
CASSLANSLEAFF
>TRBD1|TRBV11-1
CASSLGTGSAREQFF
>-|TRBV9
CASSVATTGTLYNEQFF
>TRBD1|TRBV29-1
CSVEASVGQGILGSETQYF